This T cell receptor beta chain was identified during a study of Ad26.COV2.S vaccination and SARS-CoV-2 variants. On the study more broadly: By the intramuscular route, Ad26.COV2.S was given once, or twice 56 days apart.

Trimming left V 3 bases short and J 6 bases short, with 19 bases between. The CDR3 consists of 16 residues. Study outcomes and limitations: Breadth and depth estimates from TCRs may understate total T cell responses. Non-spike TCR breadth did not differ much between vaccine and placebo recipients.

Here immunoSEQ multiplex PCR was the method, and the copy in TCRdb shows in-frame clones only, minus some. The sample has about 350,000 clones, more than 85% seen once; the top ten hold under 6%. The treatment: around 19 received Ad26.COV2.S at low or high dose, single or two shots; roughly 5 received placebo; per-sample allocation not given. Day 63 after the first vaccine or placebo injection was the time point for sampling. It was an adult aged 18-55 years in Boston who was the donor. On this clone itself: The antigen is unknown.

The genes are TRBV5-3 and TRBJ2-1, with D unclear. TRBV5-3 is identified as an open reading frame with a role that is uncertain. The clonotype was recovered from a person aged 18-65 years who received the Ad26.COV2.S COVID-19 vaccine or a placebo. The sequenced sample was peripheral blood, obtained in a trial of Ad26.COV2.S vaccine versus placebo. CDR3 DNA sequence: TGTGCCAGAAGCTGGCCCTTTATAGGGCTACGCAATGAGCAGTTCTTC. It yields the protein CARSWPFIGLRNEQFF.